These 5 T cell receptor beta chains share one sample of origin, sequenced in a study of shared clonotypes between healthy human individuals. Clones were read by immunoSEQ multiplex PCR, and TCRdb kept only the in-frame ones, dropping some. The sample shows about 600,000 clones, around 97% of them seen only once. The sequenced material came from naive CD4+ T cells sorted from blood. Documented subset: CD45RA+ positively selected. The receptors originated from a woman younger than 45 in good health.

This clone came up once. V and J are TRBV7-9 and TRBJ2-1; 8 bases map to TRBD2. CDR3 length: 15 residues. V lost 4 bases and J lost 7; bases outside the gene matches: 9. Germline V gene sequence: CDR1 SEHNR, CDR2 FQNEAQ (reference sequence). The CDR3: CASSWRLERGNEQFF. CDR3 bases: TGTGCCAGCAGCTGGCGCCTCGAGCGGGGGAATGAGCAGTTCTTC.

This clone was counted a single time. The V and J genes are TRBV4-1 and TRBJ1-4; 9 bases fit TRBD1. V lost 3 bases and J lost 0; bases outside the gene matches: 2. The CDR3 has 16 residues. From germline, CDR1 is MGHRA and CDR2 YSYEKL. The CDR3 loop is CASSHGQGPTNEKLFF. Written as DNA, the CDR3 is TGCGCCAGCAGCCACGGACAGGGGCCAACTAATGAAAAACTGTTTTTT.

This clone was observed a single time. The chain couples TRBV27 to TRBJ2-3; 7 bases fit TRBD2. This CDR3 contains 18 residues. With V trimmed by 8 bases and J by 2 bases, 19 bases remained unmatched. The germline gives CDR1 MNHEY, CDR2 SMNVEV (reference sequence). CDR3 protein: CASRQRDGIMGVTDTQYF. The CDR3 nucleotides are TGTGCCAGCCGACAGCGGGACGGTATTATGGGTGTCACAGATACGCAGTATTTT.

The chain has TRBV5-4 and TRBJ2-7, with 14 bases lining up with TRBD2. CDR1 is SGHNT, CDR2 YYREEE, per germline (reference sequence). V lost 4 bases and J lost 9; bases outside the gene matches: 9. The CDR3 has 15 amino acids. The CDR3 is CASSLAGTSGSVQYF. The CDR3 DNA is TGTGCCAGCAGCCTCGCCGGGACTAGCGGGAGCGTGCAGTACTTC.

In nucleotides, the CDR3 is TGTGCCAGTAGTATTGTCGCGGACTCTAGCGGGGCCTACGAGCAGTACTTC. Its protein product is CASSIVADSSGAYEQYF. The chain couples TRBV19 to TRBJ2-7; 9 bases match TRBD2. Per germline, CDR1 LNHDA and CDR2 SQIVND (reference sequence). CDR3 length: 17 amino acids. V shed 3 bases and J 2 bases; nucleotides not matched to a gene: 11.